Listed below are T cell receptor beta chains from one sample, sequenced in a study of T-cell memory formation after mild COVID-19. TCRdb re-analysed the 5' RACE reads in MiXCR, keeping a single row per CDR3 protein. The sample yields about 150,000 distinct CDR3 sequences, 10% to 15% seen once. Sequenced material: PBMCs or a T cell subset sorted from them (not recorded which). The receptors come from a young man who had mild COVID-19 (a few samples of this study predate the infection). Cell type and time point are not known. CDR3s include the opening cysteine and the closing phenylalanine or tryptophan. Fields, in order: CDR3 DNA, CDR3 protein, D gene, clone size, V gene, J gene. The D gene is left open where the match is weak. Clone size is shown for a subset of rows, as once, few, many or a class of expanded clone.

DNA: TGTGCCAGCAGCCCCGGGCCAGGGGGCCAAGAGACCCAGTACTTC
CDR3: CASSPGPGGQETQYF
D: TRBD1
size: -
V: TRBV11-1
J: TRBJ2-5

DNA: TGTGCCAGCAGCTCTCATGTAGCGGGGGGAGTACACTTC
CDR3: CASSSHVAGGVHF
D: TRBD2
size: few
V: TRBV7-2
J: TRBJ2-7

DNA: TGCAGTGCTGGACAGGGCCAGAGCTATGGCTACACCTTC
CDR3: CSAGQGQSYGYTF
D: TRBD1
size: few
V: TRBV20-1
J: TRBJ1-2

DNA: TGCGCCAGCAGCTTGGAGGCAGCTGGAAACACCATATATTTT
CDR3: CASSLEAAGNTIYF
D: -
size: many
V: TRBV5-1
J: TRBJ1-3

DNA: TGTGCCAGCAAGGCCCGGGCAGGGGTAGATACGCAGTATTTT
CDR3: CASKARAGVDTQYF
D: -
size: few
V: TRBV6-4
J: TRBJ2-3

DNA: TGCGCCAGCAGCCAAGAGGGGGGACTAGCATCAGATACGCAGTATTTT
CDR3: CASSQEGGLASDTQYF
D: TRBD2
size: -
V: TRBV4-1
J: TRBJ2-3

DNA: TGTGCCAGCACCGAAAGGGGGGCCGGGGAGCTGTTTTTT
CDR3: CASTERGAGELFF
D: -
size: few
V: TRBV12-3/TRBV12-4
J: TRBJ2-2

DNA: TGTGCCAGCAGTTCGAGAGGGGGGATACTAGGGGTGCAGTATTTT
CDR3: CASSSRGGILGVQYF
D: -
size: few
V: TRBV28
J: TRBJ2-3

DNA: TGTGCCAGCGGGCACGTGATGAACACTGAAGCTTTCTTT
CDR3: CASGHVMNTEAFF
D: -
size: -
V: TRBV12-3/TRBV12-4
J: TRBJ1-1

DNA: TGTGCCAGCAGCCTAGGCGGGGCGACTAAAGCTAACTATGGCTACACCTTC
CDR3: CASSLGGATKANYGYTF
D: -
size: many
V: TRBV7-9
J: TRBJ1-2

DNA: TGCAGTGGCCGGGGGGGCTTCTACGAGCAGTACTTC
CDR3: CSGRGGFYEQYF
D: TRBD2
size: few
V: TRBV20-1
J: TRBJ2-7

DNA: TGTGCCAGCATCGGGGGGCGGGAAGAGACCCAGTACTTC
CDR3: CASIGGREETQYF
D: -
size: -
V: TRBV6-5
J: TRBJ2-5

DNA: TGTGCCAGCAGCTTGAGGGACAGGGATACTGAAGCTTTCTTT
CDR3: CASSLRDRDTEAFF
D: TRBD1
size: few
V: TRBV5-6
J: TRBJ1-1

DNA: TGCGCCAGCAGCCGAACCGCGACTAGCGGGGGGGAAGAGACCCAGTACTTC
CDR3: CASSRTATSGGEETQYF
D: TRBD2
size: -
V: TRBV4-3
J: TRBJ2-5

DNA: TGCAGTGCCAACAGGGTGGGGGAGACCCAGTACTTC
CDR3: CSANRVGETQYF
D: -
size: few
V: TRBV20-1
J: TRBJ2-5

DNA: TGCGCCAGCAGCGCCACGACAGATACGCAGTATTTT
CDR3: CASSATTDTQYF
D: -
size: few
V: TRBV5-1
J: TRBJ2-3

DNA: TGTGCCAGCAGCCGGGGGGACAGGGATGGCTACACCTTC
CDR3: CASSRGDRDGYTF
D: TRBD1
size: few
V: TRBV4-2
J: TRBJ1-2

DNA: TGCGCCAGCAGCCAAGATTCGTCCGGGGAGCTGTTTTTT
CDR3: CASSQDSSGELFF
D: -
size: -
V: TRBV4-3
J: TRBJ2-2

DNA: TGTGCCAGCAGATCCCCTACGGGGAACTCCTACGAGCAGTACTTC
CDR3: CASRSPTGNSYEQYF
D: -
size: -
V: TRBV6-5
J: TRBJ2-7

DNA: TGTGCCAGCAGCCTCGCCCACAATGAGCAGTTCTTC
CDR3: CASSLAHNEQFF
D: -
size: many
V: TRBV12-3/TRBV12-4
J: TRBJ2-1

DNA: TGTGCCAGCAGCCAAGATCGGGGGGGGCAAGAGACCCAGTACTTC
CDR3: CASSQDRGGQETQYF
D: TRBD2
size: -
V: TRBV3-1
J: TRBJ2-5

DNA: TGCGCCAGCAGCCCCCCACGTAAAGGGGTAGGGGAAAAACTGTTTTTT
CDR3: CASSPPRKGVGEKLFF
D: -
size: -
V: TRBV4-1
J: TRBJ1-4

DNA: TGTGCCAGCAGTTTACAGTCCGATACGCAGTATTTT
CDR3: CASSLQSDTQYF
D: -
size: -
V: TRBV12-3/TRBV12-4
J: TRBJ2-3

DNA: TGCAGTGCTACCGCCTCGGGGGCCGGATCAGATACGCAGTATTTT
CDR3: CSATASGAGSDTQYF
D: -
size: medium-sized
V: TRBV20-1
J: TRBJ2-3

DNA: TGCGCCAGCAGCGGGTCTTCGGGGGCTTACACAGATACGCAGTATTTT
CDR3: CASSGSSGAYTDTQYF
D: -
size: -
V: TRBV5-1
J: TRBJ2-3

DNA: TGTGCCAGCAGTGATAGGGCTGAGCAGCCCCAGCATTTT
CDR3: CASSDRAEQPQHF
D: -
size: -
V: TRBV12-3/TRBV12-4
J: TRBJ1-5

DNA: TGTGCCAGTAGCCCAGACCCCATCTTGTCCCAGCATTTT
CDR3: CASSPDPILSQHF
D: -
size: -
V: TRBV19
J: TRBJ1-5

DNA: TGCGCCAGCAGCTTGAAACCGGGACAGGTTGTCACTGAAGCTTTCTTT
CDR3: CASSLKPGQVVTEAFF
D: TRBD1
size: -
V: TRBV5-1
J: TRBJ1-1

DNA: TGCGCCAGCAGCTTATCTCCGTTGGGGAACACTGAAGCTTTCTTT
CDR3: CASSLSPLGNTEAFF
D: -
size: -
V: TRBV5-1
J: TRBJ1-1

DNA: TGCGCCAGCAGACCCAGACAGGGGAGTATCACTGAAGCTTTCTTT
CDR3: CASRPRQGSITEAFF
D: TRBD1
size: -
V: TRBV10-2
J: TRBJ1-1

DNA: TGTGCCAGCAGCGACCCACCGGGACAGTACTCCGGGGAGCTGTTTTTT
CDR3: CASSDPPGQYSGELFF
D: TRBD1
size: -
V: TRBV5-5
J: TRBJ2-2

DNA: TGCGCCAGCAGCCCCTCAGTTCAAGAGACCCAGTACTTC
CDR3: CASSPSVQETQYF
D: -
size: -
V: TRBV5-1
J: TRBJ2-5

DNA: TGCGCCAGCAGCCTGGGACTTGGCCAAGAGACCCAGTACTTC
CDR3: CASSLGLGQETQYF
D: -
size: many
V: TRBV5-1
J: TRBJ2-5

DNA: TGTGCCAGCAGCTTAGCGACGCGGACCCAGTACTTC
CDR3: CASSLATRTQYF
D: -
size: -
V: TRBV7-2
J: TRBJ2-5

DNA: TGCAGTGCGGACTCCCCCGGCAGGGCCTACGAGCAGTACTTC
CDR3: CSADSPGRAYEQYF
D: -
size: -
V: TRBV20-1
J: TRBJ2-7

DNA: TGTGCCAGCAGTTTGGGAATAAGGGGCCGTGATGATTCACCCCTCCACTTT
CDR3: CASSLGIRGRDDSPLHF
D: -
size: many
V: TRBV12-3/TRBV12-4
J: TRBJ1-6

DNA: TGTGCCAGCAGCCAAGATGTGTGGGGGACAGGGGAGGAAAAACTGTTTTTT
CDR3: CASSQDVWGTGEEKLFF
D: TRBD1
size: few
V: TRBV14
J: TRBJ1-4

DNA: TGCGCCAGCAGCTTGGTTACAGGGACCTCTGGAAACACCATATATTTT
CDR3: CASSLVTGTSGNTIYF
D: -
size: -
V: TRBV5-1
J: TRBJ1-3

DNA: TGCGCCAGCAGCTTCCGGAACAGCCAGAACACTGAAGCTTTCTTT
CDR3: CASSFRNSQNTEAFF
D: -
size: few
V: TRBV5-1
J: TRBJ1-1

DNA: TGCAGTGCGGGACCCCAAATCTACACTGAAGCTTTCTTT
CDR3: CSAGPQIYTEAFF
D: -
size: -
V: TRBV20-1
J: TRBJ1-1